Below are 9 T cell receptor beta chains sequenced from a single sample in a study of T-cell reconstitution after alpha-beta-depleted transplantation in children listed by TCRdb under 2016. Library construction relied on PCR. Sequenced on an Illumina HiSeq 2500. Molecular barcoding was employed in the preparation of TCR libraries, with unique molecular identifiers being used to normalize TCRbeta repertoire quantification. Starting from the raw public reads, TCRdb applied fastp trimming at Q25, assembled clones with MiXCR and retained in-frame beta chains. Entries are consolidated by CDR3 protein sequence, retaining the most common genes and DNA. Here the sample has over 300,000 distinct CDR3 sequences; about 9.4% occur a single time. Of the sample, approximately 2.3% is held by the ten largest clones. The sample here was PBMCs from the stem cell graft donor, taken from the stem cell graft. Receptors were obtained from a human donor who donated a stem cell graft to a child with acute lymphoblastic leukemia.

This clonotype was observed a handful of times. The rearrangement uses TRBV7-2 and TRBJ2-5, with TRBD2 identical over 7 bases. The germline V gene encodes CDR1 SGHTA and CDR2 FQGNSA. V dropped 4 bases and J dropped 9; count of bases not matched to a gene: 11. The CDR3 is 14 residues long. For the CDR3, the DNA is TGTGCCAGCAGCTACGACTGGGGGGGAAGACCCCAGTACTTC. This codes for CASSYDWGGRPQYF. The variable domain in full, with the rest retrieved from reference TRBV7-2 and TRBJ2-5, is GAGVSQSPSNKVTEKGKDVELRCDPISGHTALYWYRQSLGQGLEFLIYFQGNSAPDKSGLPSDRFSAERTGGSVSTLTIQRTQQEDSAVYLCASSYDWGGRPQYFGPGTRLLVL.

This chain connects TRBV4-3 to TRBJ2-5, with TRBD2 matching over 8 bases. V shed 1 base, J shed 2 bases, and the junction held 3 bases outside the gene matches. Per the germline V gene, CDR1 is LGHNA and CDR2 is YSLEER. CDR3 length equals 15 residues. This CDR3 reads CASSQGSGSQETQYF. CDR3 coding DNA: TGCGCCAGCAGCCAAGGGAGCGGGAGTCAAGAGACCCAGTACTTC.

This clonotype has ten or more counts. The chain joins TRBV14 to TRBJ2-3; D gene ambiguous. This CDR3 has 14 amino acids. The germline V and J ends were trimmed by 5 bases and 1 base, with 10 bases remaining between them. Germline V gene sequence: CDR1 SGHDN, CDR2 FVKESK. In DNA form, the CDR3 reads TGTGCCAGCAGCACATGGGCGGGCACAGATACGCAGTATTTT. It yields the protein CASSTWAGTDTQYF.

The CDR3 here is CSAIPGQGVFPTNEKLFF. DNA of the CDR3: TGCAGTGCTATTCCGGGACAGGGGGTCTTTCCAACTAATGAAAAACTGTTTTTT. The V and J genes are TRBV20-1 and TRBJ1-4, with 11 bases matching TRBD1. The germline V gene has CDR1 DFQATT and CDR2 SNEGSKA (reference sequence). This CDR3 spans 18 amino acids. V lost 4 bases and J lost 0; bases outside the gene matches: 10.

V usage is TRBV20-1 and J usage is TRBJ2-7; D ambiguous. The CDR3 consists of 14 residues. Germline V gene lookup returns CDR1 DFQATT and CDR2 SNEGSKA (reference sequence). Deletions cut 6 bases from V and 2 bases from J, with 17 bases between. In DNA form, the CDR3 reads TGCAGTGCCCCGCTATCGCTTAGTGCCTACGAGCAGTACTTC. Protein: CSAPLSLSAYEQYF.

The sample holds many counts of this clonotype. V usage is TRBV28 and J usage is TRBJ2-7; 7 bases match TRBD1. V shed 6 bases, J shed 4 bases, and the junction held 15 bases outside the gene matches. Looked up from germline, CDR1 is MDHEN and CDR2 is SYDVKM. The CDR3 sequence is 16 residues long. CDR3 sequence reads: CASRSPTGTDFYEQYF. Here the CDR3 DNA reads TGTGCCAGCAGATCACCTACCGGGACAGATTTTTACGAGCAGTACTTC.

This clonotype was observed many times. The rearrangement uses TRBV12-3 or TRBV12-4 and TRBJ2-7; D is unresolved. V dropped 1 base and J dropped 2 bases, with 9 bases sitting between them. The CDR3 is 14 residues long. This chain's CDR3 is CASSLGSDTYEQYF. CDR3 bases: TGTGCCAGCAGTTTAGGGTCCGACACCTACGAGCAGTACTTC.

The rearrangement links TRBV2 to TRBJ2-1; 9 bases line up with TRBD1. V lost 8 bases and J lost 7; bases outside the gene matches: 12. Germline V gene lookup returns CDR1 SNHLY and CDR2 FYNNEI. The CDR3 is 15 amino acids. CDR3 sequence (DNA): TGTGCCAGCGGGGACAGGGACTGGATTTATAATGAGCAGTTCTTC. Its protein product is CASGDRDWIYNEQFF.

The V call is TRBV5-5, the J call TRBJ1-6; TRBD1 is a possible D gene (6 bases). The ends were cut back, 3 bases at V and 10 bases at J, with 20 bases in the middle. The CDR3 contains 16 residues. The germline CDR1 and CDR2 sequences are SGHKS and YYEKEE (reference sequence). As DNA, the CDR3 is TGTGCCAGCAGCTCGGAGGGGGTTAGCCAAAGCTCACCCCTCCACTTT. This translates into CASSSEGVSQSSPLHF.